This is a list of T cell receptor beta chains from one sample in a study of T cell responses to AZD1222 COVID-19 vaccine. Profiling relied on immunoSEQ multiplex PCR, and the TCRdb table lists in-frame clones only, not all of them. This repertoire shows about 130,000 clones, roughly 85% found once; its top ten account for under 9.5%. Sample: peripheral blood, taken on day 0 of AZD1222 vaccination. These receptor sequences come from an adult in good health. The CDR3 runs from the conserved cysteine through the conserved F or W. The D gene is left open where the match is weak. Clone size is stated in some rows and not others, as once, few, many or a class when expanded.

DNA | CDR3 | size | length | J | V | D
TGTGCCAGCAGTGACTCCGGGGCCGGCACAGATACGCAGTATTTT | CASSDSGAGTDTQYF | . | 15 | TRBJ2-3 | TRBV6-5 | .
TGTGCTAGTGGTTTGCTTAACAGGGCTGGAAACACCATATATTTT | CASGLLNRAGNTIYF | . | 15 | TRBJ1-3 | TRBV12-5 | .
TGTGCCAGCAGTGAAATTAGGGGGGCAGGGAAGAAACTGTTTTTT | CASSEIRGAGKKLFF | . | 15 | TRBJ1-4 | TRBV2 | .
TGTGCCAGCAGCTTCACGGGAACAGGGGCGAGCACTGAAGCTTTCTTT | CASSFTGTGASTEAFF | once | 16 | TRBJ1-1 | TRBV7-2 | TRBD1
TGTGCCAGCAGCACCGGGAGCCGTTCCTACAATGAGCAGTTCTTC | CASSTGSRSYNEQFF | once | 15 | TRBJ2-1 | TRBV2 | .
TGTGCCAGTGCAGGCCAGGGTGCGATGAGGCCTGAAGCTTTCTTT | CASAGQGAMRPEAFF | . | 15 | TRBJ1-1 | TRBV19 | .
TGTGCCTGGAGTCTCCAGGGAGGAATTGGAAACACCATATATTTT | CAWSLQGGIGNTIYF | . | 15 | TRBJ1-3 | TRBV30 | .
TGTGCCACCAGCGCTGGACAGGGGGTCCTGGGTGAGCAGTTCTTC | CATSAGQGVLGEQFF | . | 15 | TRBJ2-1 | TRBV24-1 | TRBD1
TGTGCCAGCAGCCAGCCCCCCCAAGAGACCCAGTACTTC | CASSQPPQETQYF | . | 13 | TRBJ2-5 | TRBV6-2/TRBV6-3 | .
TGTGCCAGCAGCCAGGGACAGGGAAGGATCTACGAGCAGTACTTC | CASSQGQGRIYEQYF | . | 15 | TRBJ2-7 | TRBV11-2 | TRBD1
TGTGCCAGCAGCCCCGGGACAGGGGACTACAATGAGCAGTTCTTC | CASSPGTGDYNEQFF | once | 15 | TRBJ2-1 | TRBV11-2 | TRBD1
TGTGCCAGCAGCCAGAACCCTGAGGGACAGGGGTCGGCCGGCTACACCTTC | CASSQNPEGQGSAGYTF | once | 17 | TRBJ1-2 | TRBV7-6 | TRBD1
TGTGCCAGCAGCAGCGGCAGCAATCAGCCCCAGCATTTT | CASSSGSNQPQHF | once | 13 | TRBJ1-5 | TRBV5-6 | .
TGTGCCAGCAGTTACGAACGGGGGCGCTACGAGCAGTACTTC | CASSYERGRYEQYF | . | 14 | TRBJ2-7 | TRBV6-5 | .
TGCGCCAGCTTAAGACCGGGACTAGCGGGGAAAACCTACGAGCAGTACTTC | CASLRPGLAGKTYEQYF | . | 17 | TRBJ2-7 | TRBV10-1 | TRBD2
TGCGCCAGCAGTGAGTCCGGCAGCCAGAGGTCACCCCTCCACTTT | CASSESGSQRSPLHF | . | 15 | TRBJ1-6 | TRBV10-2 | .
TGTGCCACCAGTGATCGTGGGGCAACCAATCAGCCCCAGCATTTT | CATSDRGATNQPQHF | . | 15 | TRBJ1-5 | TRBV24-1 | .
TGTGCCAGCAGCTTCGCAGGGGTCGCTGGAAACACCATATATTTT | CASSFAGVAGNTIYF | . | 15 | TRBJ1-3 | TRBV7-8 | .
TGCGCCAGCAGCCGCGGACAGGGGCAGGGAGATACGCAGTATTTT | CASSRGQGQGDTQYF | . | 15 | TRBJ2-3 | TRBV4-3 | TRBD1
TGTGCCAGCAGCTTACTAGCGGGGGGCACAGATACGCAGTATTTT | CASSLLAGGTDTQYF | . | 15 | TRBJ2-3 | TRBV5-4 | TRBD2
TGTGCCAGCAGTGTGGGACACTTCTATGGCTACACCTTC | CASSVGHFYGYTF | . | 13 | TRBJ1-2 | TRBV28 | .
TGCAGTGCTAGTCGGGGGCTTAGCGGAGACAATGAGCAGTTCTTC | CSASRGLSGDNEQFF | . | 15 | TRBJ2-1 | TRBV20-1 | .
TGTGCCAGCAGCCATGGACAGGGTCCGTGGGAGCAGTACTTC | CASSHGQGPWEQYF | few | 14 | TRBJ2-7 | TRBV6-2/TRBV6-3 | TRBD1
TGCGCCAGCAGCCCTGGGTGGGTCCAAGAGACCCAGTACTTC | CASSPGWVQETQYF | . | 14 | TRBJ2-5 | TRBV5-1 | .
TGTGCCAGCAGCCGTCAGGGGGCAAATCAGCCCCAGCATTTT | CASSRQGANQPQHF | . | 14 | TRBJ1-5 | TRBV5-4 | TRBD1
TGTGCCAGCAGCCAAGATCAGGGTTCCTGGGGCTACACCTTC | CASSQDQGSWGYTF | . | 14 | TRBJ1-2 | TRBV3-1/TRBV3-2 | .
TGTGCCAGCAGCCCCGCCGGGACTAGTGGCGAGACCCAGTACTTC | CASSPAGTSGETQYF | . | 15 | TRBJ2-5 | TRBV7-2 | TRBD2
TGTGCCAGCAGGAAACACGAGCAGTACTTC | CASRKHEQYF | few | 10 | TRBJ2-7 | TRBV27 | .
TGTGCCAGCAGCCCTAGGGGGACAGGCATGAACACTGAAGCTTTCTTT | CASSPRGTGMNTEAFF | . | 16 | TRBJ1-1 | TRBV13 | TRBD1
TGTGCCATCAGTGACGAGTCCCGGACGAGAACTTACGAGCAGTACTTC | CAISDESRTRTYEQYF | few | 16 | TRBJ2-7 | TRBV10-3 | .
TGTGCCAGCCTGCAGGGAAATAAGGGTTCACCCCTCCACTTT | CASLQGNKGSPLHF | . | 14 | TRBJ1-6 | TRBV6-7 | .
TGTGCCAGCAGCGTAGCTGGGAGCAGGACCTCTGGAAACACCATATATTTT | CASSVAGSRTSGNTIYF | . | 17 | TRBJ1-3 | TRBV9 | .
TGTGCCAGCCCCTCTAGCTCCTACAATGAGCAGTTCTTC | CASPSSSYNEQFF | . | 13 | TRBJ2-1 | TRBV6-6 | .
TGTGCCAGCAGTGAACAGGGGATAGGCACCGGGGAGCTGTTTTTT | CASSEQGIGTGELFF | . | 15 | TRBJ2-2 | TRBV6-1 | .
TGTGCCAGCATCATCTACAGGGGCCTCTATGGCTACACCTTC | CASIIYRGLYGYTF | few | 14 | TRBJ1-2 | TRBV5-6 | TRBD1
TGCGCCGCTTCACCAGGGGGGCAATACGAGCAGTACTTC | CAASPGGQYEQYF | . | 13 | TRBJ2-7 | TRBV10-2 | .
TGTGCCAGTAGCCGGCGGGGGGCTTCGTACGAGCAGTACTTC | CASSRRGASYEQYF | . | 14 | TRBJ2-7 | TRBV19 | TRBD2
TGTGCCAGCAGTATACTAGCGGGCTCCTACAATGAGCAGTTCTTC | CASSILAGSYNEQFF | . | 15 | TRBJ2-1 | TRBV6-2/TRBV6-3 | TRBD2
TGTGCCAGCAGCCTCCTTAGCGGGGCCACCTACGAGCAGTACTTC | CASSLLSGATYEQYF | . | 15 | TRBJ2-7 | TRBV9 | TRBD2
TGTGCCAGTCGTACTGGGAGGGGCAATCAGCCCCAGCATTTT | CASRTGRGNQPQHF | . | 14 | TRBJ1-5 | TRBV19 | .
TGTGCCAGCAGCGTAGTAGCCTTAGGACCGACATTGAACACTGAAGCTTTCTTT | CASSVVALGPTLNTEAFF | . | 18 | TRBJ1-1 | TRBV9 | .
TGCGCCAGCAGCTTGGAATGGGGCACCGGGGAGCTGTTTTTT | CASSLEWGTGELFF | few | 14 | TRBJ2-2 | TRBV5-1 | .
TGTGCCAGCAGCGGGGGGGGTAGCGGGAGCGGTGAGCAGTTCTTC | CASSGGGSGSGEQFF | . | 15 | TRBJ2-1 | TRBV7-2 | TRBD2
TGTGCCAGCACCTTGACAGGGAGGTATGGCTACACCTTC | CASTLTGRYGYTF | . | 13 | TRBJ1-2 | TRBV7-2 | TRBD1
TGTGCCAGCAGCTCCCGGACAGACATAATTATCGGTCAGCCCCAGCATTTT | CASSSRTDIIIGQPQHF | . | 17 | TRBJ1-5 | TRBV7-2 | .
TGTGCCAGCAGTTACTCGGCACAGGGAGTAGCCTATGGCTACACCTTC | CASSYSAQGVAYGYTF | once | 16 | TRBJ1-2 | TRBV6-5 | .
TGCGCCAGCAGCCAGGGACTAGACACCGGGGAGCTGTTTTTT | CASSQGLDTGELFF | . | 14 | TRBJ2-2 | TRBV4-3 | TRBD2
TGTGCCAGTAGTATCCAAGCTAGCGGTAGTAGCTCCTACGAGCAGTACTTC | CASSIQASGSSSYEQYF | . | 17 | TRBJ2-7 | TRBV19 | TRBD2
TGTGCCAGCAGCGTAGGGCGGGGGAAAAACACTGAGGCTTTCTTT | CASSVGRGKNTEAFF | . | 15 | TRBJ1-1 | TRBV9 | .
TGTGCCAGCAGTGAAGCAACCGGGACAGTCTACGAGCAGTACTTC | CASSEATGTVYEQYF | . | 15 | TRBJ2-7 | TRBV2 | TRBD1
TGTGCCAGCAGCAAACATAGGACTCCTATGACACCCCTCCACTTT | CASSKHRTPMTPLHF | . | 15 | TRBJ1-6 | TRBV21-1 | .
TGTGCCAGCAGCTCTATGTTACAGGGGGCGGGAAATGAGCAGTTCTTC | CASSSMLQGAGNEQFF | . | 16 | TRBJ2-1 | TRBV5-4 | TRBD1
TGTGCCAGCTCACCAGAGGGGCGGGAGCAGTTCTTC | CASSPEGREQFF | . | 12 | TRBJ2-1 | TRBV18 | .
TGTGCCAGTAGGCTGACAGGGGTTAGCAATCAGCCCCAGCATTTT | CASRLTGVSNQPQHF | . | 15 | TRBJ1-5 | TRBV19 | TRBD1